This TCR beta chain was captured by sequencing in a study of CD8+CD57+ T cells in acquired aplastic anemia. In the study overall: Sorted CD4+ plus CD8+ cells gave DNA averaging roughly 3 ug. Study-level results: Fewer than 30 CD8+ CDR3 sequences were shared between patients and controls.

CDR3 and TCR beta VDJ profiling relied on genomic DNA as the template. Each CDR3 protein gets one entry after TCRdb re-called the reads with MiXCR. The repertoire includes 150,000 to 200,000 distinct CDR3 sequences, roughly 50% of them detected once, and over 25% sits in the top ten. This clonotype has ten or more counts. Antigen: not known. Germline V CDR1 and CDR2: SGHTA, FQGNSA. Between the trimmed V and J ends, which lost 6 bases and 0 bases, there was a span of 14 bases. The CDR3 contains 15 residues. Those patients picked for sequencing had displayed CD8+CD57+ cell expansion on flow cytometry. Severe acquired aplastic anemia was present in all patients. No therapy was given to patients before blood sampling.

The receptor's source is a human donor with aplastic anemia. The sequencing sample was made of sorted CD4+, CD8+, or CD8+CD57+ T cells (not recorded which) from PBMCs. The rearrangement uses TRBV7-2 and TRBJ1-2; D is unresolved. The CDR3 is CASRNYDTPNYGYTF. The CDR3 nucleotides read TGTGCCAGCAGAAATTACGACACCCCTAACTATGGCTACACCTTC.